This T cell receptor (beta chain) was sequenced during a study of shared clonotypes between healthy human individuals. Background on the study: CD4 naive cells filled three plates per donor, CD4 memory three, CD8 naive two and CD8 memory one. Study outcomes and limitations: The low donor count limited represented genetic and exposure-history diversity. Among donors, sharing of clonotypes was expected to be affected by sequencing depth.

Germline V gene sequence: CDR1 SGDLS, CDR2 YYNGEE. Trimming removed 3 bases from V and 4 bases from J; junction bases left unmatched: 4. This CDR3 is 16 amino acids long. Comments on this clone: The antigen is undetermined.

Naive CD8 cells, CD45RO-negative and positively selected for CCR7, excluded terminally differentiated effector memory CD45RA+ cells. It was at deep level that the assay was run. TCRdb keeps only in-frame clones here, not all; method: immunoSEQ multiplex PCR. This table holds about 2.1 million clones, 93% found once. The chain recombines TRBV9 with TRBJ2-1; TRBD2 agrees at 13 bases. This TCR was sampled from a man between 18 and 29 years old in good health. Some clones in this sample may be carry-over from other donors' samples. The sequencing sample was made of naive CD8+ T cells from PBMCs. Here the CDR3 reads CASSDGLAGEYNEQFF. CDR3 nucleotide sequence: TGTGCCAGCAGCGATGGACTAGCGGGAGAATACAATGAGCAGTTCTTC.